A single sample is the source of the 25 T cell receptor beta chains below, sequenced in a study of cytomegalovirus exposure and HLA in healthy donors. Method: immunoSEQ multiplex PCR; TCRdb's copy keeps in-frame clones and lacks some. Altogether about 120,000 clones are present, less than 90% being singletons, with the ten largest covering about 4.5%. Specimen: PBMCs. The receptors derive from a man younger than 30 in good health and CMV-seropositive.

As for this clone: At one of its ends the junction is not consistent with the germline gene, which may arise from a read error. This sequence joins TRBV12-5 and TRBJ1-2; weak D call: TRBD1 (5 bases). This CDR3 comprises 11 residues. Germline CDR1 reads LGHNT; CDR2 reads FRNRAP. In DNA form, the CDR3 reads TGTGCTAGTGGTTTGGTAACCGGGACTCTCTTC. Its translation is CASGLVTGTLF. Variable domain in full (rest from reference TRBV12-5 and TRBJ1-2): DARVTQTPRHKVTEMGQEVTMRCQPILGHNTVFWYRQTMMQGLELLAYFRNRAPLDDSGMPKDRFSAEMPDATLATLKIQPSEPRDSAVYFCASGLVTGTLFGSGTRLTVV.

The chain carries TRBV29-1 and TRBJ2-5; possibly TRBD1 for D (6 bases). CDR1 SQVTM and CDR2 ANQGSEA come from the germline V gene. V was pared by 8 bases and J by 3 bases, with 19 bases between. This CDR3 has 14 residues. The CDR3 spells CSSRVGTTKETQYF. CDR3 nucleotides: TGCAGCTCCAGGGTTGGGACAACGAAAGAGACCCAGTACTTC. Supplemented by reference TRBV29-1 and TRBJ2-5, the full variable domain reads SAVISQKPSRDICQRGTSLTIQCQVDSQVTMMFWYRQQPGQSLTLIATANQGSEATYESGFVIDKFPISRPNLTFSTLTVSNMSPEDSSIYLCSSRVGTTKETQYFGPGTRLLVL.

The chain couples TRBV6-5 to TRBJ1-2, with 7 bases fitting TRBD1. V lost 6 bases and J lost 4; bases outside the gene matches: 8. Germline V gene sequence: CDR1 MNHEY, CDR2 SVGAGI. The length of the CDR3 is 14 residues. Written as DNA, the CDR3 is TGTGCCAGCAGCCTCCACCGGGACAGCTATGGCTACACCTTC. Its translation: CASSLHRDSYGYTF.

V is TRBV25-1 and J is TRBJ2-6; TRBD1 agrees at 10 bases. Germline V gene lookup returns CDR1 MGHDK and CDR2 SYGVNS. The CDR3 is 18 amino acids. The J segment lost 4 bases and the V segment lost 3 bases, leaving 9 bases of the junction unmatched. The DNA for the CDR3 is TGTGCCAGCAGTGATTTGCCGGGACAGGGGTCCGGGGCCAACGTCCTGACTTTC. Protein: CASSDLPGQGSGANVLTF.

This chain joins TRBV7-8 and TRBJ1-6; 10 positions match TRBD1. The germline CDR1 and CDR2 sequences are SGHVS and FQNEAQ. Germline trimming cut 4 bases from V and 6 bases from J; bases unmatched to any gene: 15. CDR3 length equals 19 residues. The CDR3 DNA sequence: TGTGCCAGCAGCTCAGACAGGGGGCCTCCACTCCGTAGTAATTCACCCCTCCACTTT. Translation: CASSSDRGPPLRSNSPLHF. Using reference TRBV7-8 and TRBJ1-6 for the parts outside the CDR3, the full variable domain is GAGVSQSPRYKVAKRGQDVALRCDPISGHVSLFWYQQALGQGPEFLTYFQNEAQLDKSGLPSDRFFAERPEGSVSTLKIQRTQQEDSAVYLCASSSDRGPPLRSNSPLHFGNGTRLTVT.

The CDR3: CASSEAKVGGNEQYF. CDR3 DNA: TGTGCCAGCAGTGAAGCGAAGGTCGGCGGGAACGAGCAGTACTTC. V gene TRBV6-1 combines with J gene TRBJ2-7; possible D gene TRBD2, 6 bases. Germline V gene lookup returns CDR1 MNHNS and CDR2 SASEGT. Trimming stripped 0 bases from V and 5 bases from J, with 14 bases between. CDR3 size: 15 residues.

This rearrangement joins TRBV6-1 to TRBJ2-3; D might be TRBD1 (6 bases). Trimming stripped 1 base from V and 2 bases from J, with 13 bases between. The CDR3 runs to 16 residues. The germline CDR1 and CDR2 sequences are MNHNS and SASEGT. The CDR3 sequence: CASSEVFRGNTDTQYF. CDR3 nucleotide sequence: TGTGCCAGCAGTGAAGTTTTTAGGGGGAACACAGATACGCAGTATTTT.

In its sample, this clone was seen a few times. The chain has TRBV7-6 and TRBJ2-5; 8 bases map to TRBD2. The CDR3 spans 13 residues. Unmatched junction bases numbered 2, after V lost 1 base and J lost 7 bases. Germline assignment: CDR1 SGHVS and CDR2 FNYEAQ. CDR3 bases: TGTGCCAGCAGCTTAGACGGGGGGGGGACCCAGTACTTC. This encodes CASSLDGGGTQYF.

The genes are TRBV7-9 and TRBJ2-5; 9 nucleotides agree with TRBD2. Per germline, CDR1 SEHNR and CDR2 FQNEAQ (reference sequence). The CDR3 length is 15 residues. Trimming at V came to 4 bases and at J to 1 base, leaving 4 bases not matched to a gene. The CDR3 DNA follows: TGTGCCAGCAGCTCGGGACTAGCCCTCCAAGAGACCCAGTACTTC. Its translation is CASSSGLALQETQYF.

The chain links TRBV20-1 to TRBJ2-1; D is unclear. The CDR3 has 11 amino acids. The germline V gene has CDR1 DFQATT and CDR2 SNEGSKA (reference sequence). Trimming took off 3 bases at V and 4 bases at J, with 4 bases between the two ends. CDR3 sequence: CSASRYNEQFF. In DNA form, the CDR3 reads TGCAGTGCTAGCAGGTACAATGAGCAGTTCTTC.

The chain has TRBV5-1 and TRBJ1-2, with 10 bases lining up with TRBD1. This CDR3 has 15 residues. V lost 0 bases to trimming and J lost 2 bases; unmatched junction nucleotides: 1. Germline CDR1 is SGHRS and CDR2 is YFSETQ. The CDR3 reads CASSLGDRGNYGYTF. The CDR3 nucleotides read TGCGCCAGCAGCTTGGGGGACAGGGGAAACTATGGCTACACCTTC.

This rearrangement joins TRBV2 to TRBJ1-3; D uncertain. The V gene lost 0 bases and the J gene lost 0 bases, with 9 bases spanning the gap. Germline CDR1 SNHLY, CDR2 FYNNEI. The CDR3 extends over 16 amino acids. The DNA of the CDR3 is TGTGCCAGCAGTGAAGCCGGGATTTACTCTGGAAACACCATATATTTT. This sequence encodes CASSEAGIYSGNTIYF.

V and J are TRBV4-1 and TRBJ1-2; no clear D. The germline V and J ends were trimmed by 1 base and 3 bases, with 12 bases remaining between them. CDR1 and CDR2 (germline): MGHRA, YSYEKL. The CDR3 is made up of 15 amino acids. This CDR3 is CASSQVVGQDYGYTF. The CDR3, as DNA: TGCGCCAGCAGCCAAGTAGTTGGGCAGGACTATGGCTACACCTTC.

The CDR3 sequence: CASSPPGGDTEAFF. For the CDR3, the DNA is TGTGCCAGCAGCCCACCTGGGGGCGACACTGAAGCTTTCTTT. V is TRBV7-9 and J is TRBJ1-1, with D perhaps matching TRBD1 (6 bases). This CDR3 has 14 residues. Germline V gene data show CDR1 as SEHNR and CDR2 as FQNEAQ (reference sequence). Trimming took off 5 bases at V and 3 bases at J, with 13 bases between the two ends.

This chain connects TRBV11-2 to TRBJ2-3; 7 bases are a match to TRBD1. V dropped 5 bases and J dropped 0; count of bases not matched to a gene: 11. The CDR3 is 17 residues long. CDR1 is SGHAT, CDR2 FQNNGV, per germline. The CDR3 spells CASSITGTEISTDTQYF. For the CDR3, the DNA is TGTGCCAGCAGCATAACCGGGACAGAGATTAGCACAGATACGCAGTATTTT.

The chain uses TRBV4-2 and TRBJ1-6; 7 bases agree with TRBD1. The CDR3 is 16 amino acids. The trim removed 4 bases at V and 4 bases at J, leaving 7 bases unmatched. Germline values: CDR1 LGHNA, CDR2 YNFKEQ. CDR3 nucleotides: TGTGCCAGCAGCCCTGAGAGGGGACAGTATAATTCACCCCTCCACTTT. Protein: CASSPERGQYNSPLHF.

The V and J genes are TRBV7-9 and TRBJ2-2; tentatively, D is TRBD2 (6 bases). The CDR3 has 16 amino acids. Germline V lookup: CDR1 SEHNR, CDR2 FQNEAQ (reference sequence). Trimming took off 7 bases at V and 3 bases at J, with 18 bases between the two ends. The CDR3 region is CASTIRRGLDTGELFF. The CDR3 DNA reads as TGTGCCAGCACCATTAGACGGGGACTGGACACCGGGGAGCTGTTTTTT. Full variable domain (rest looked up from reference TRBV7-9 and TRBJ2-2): DTGVSQNPRHKITKRGQNVTFRCDPISEHNRLYWYRQTLGQGPEFLTYFQNEAQLEKSRLLSDRFSAERPKGSFSTLEIQRTEQGDSAMYLCASTIRRGLDTGELFFGEGSRLTVL.

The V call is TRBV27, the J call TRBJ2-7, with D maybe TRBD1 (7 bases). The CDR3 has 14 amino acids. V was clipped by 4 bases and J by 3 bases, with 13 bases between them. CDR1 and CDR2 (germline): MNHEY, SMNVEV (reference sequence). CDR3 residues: CASSSTGRLYEQYF. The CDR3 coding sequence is TGTGCCAGCAGTTCGACAGGGAGGCTCTACGAGCAGTACTTC.

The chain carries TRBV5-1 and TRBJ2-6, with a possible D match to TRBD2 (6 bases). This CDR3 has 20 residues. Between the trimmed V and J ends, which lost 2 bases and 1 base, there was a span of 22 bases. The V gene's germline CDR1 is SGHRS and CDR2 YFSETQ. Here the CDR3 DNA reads TGCGCCAGCAGCTTTTCTCCCCTGGGACTCCCAGGGTCTGGGGCCAACGTCCTGACTTTC. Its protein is CASSFSPLGLPGSGANVLTF.

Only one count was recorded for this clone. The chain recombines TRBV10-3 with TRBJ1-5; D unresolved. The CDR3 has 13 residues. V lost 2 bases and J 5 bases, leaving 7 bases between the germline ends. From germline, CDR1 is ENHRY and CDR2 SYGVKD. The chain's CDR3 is CAISEGGDQPQHF. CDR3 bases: TGTGCCATCAGTGAGGGTGGAGATCAGCCCCAGCATTTT.

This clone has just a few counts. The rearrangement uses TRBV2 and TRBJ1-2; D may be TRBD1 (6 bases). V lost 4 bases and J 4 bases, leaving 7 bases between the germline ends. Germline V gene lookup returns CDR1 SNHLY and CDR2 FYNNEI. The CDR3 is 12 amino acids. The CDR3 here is CASSVDSYGYTF. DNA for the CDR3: TGTGCCAGCAGTGTGGACAGCTATGGCTACACCTTC.

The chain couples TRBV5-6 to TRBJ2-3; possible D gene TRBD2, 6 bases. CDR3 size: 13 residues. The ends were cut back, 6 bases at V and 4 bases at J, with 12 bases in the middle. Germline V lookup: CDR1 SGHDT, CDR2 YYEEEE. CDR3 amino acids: CASTLGEADTQYF. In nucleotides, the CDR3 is TGTGCCAGCACCCTCGGGGAGGCAGATACGCAGTATTTT.

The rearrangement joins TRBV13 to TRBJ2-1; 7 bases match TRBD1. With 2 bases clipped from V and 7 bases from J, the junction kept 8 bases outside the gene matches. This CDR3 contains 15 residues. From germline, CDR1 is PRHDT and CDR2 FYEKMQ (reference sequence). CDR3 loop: CASSLRTRGKNEQFF. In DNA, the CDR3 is TGTGCCAGCAGCTTAAGAACCAGGGGGAAAAATGAGCAGTTCTTC.

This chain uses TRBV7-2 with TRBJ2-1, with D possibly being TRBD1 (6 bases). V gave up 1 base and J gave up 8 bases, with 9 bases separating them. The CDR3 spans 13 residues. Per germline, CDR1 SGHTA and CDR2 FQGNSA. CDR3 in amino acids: CASSLDRAHEQFF. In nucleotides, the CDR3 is TGTGCCAGCAGCTTAGACAGGGCCCATGAGCAGTTCTTC.

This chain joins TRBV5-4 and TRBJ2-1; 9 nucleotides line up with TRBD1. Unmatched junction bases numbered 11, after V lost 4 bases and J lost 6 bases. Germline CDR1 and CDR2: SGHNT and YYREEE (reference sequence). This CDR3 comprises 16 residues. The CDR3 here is CASSPGEGQGRNEQFF. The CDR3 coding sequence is TGTGCCAGCAGCCCGGGGGAGGGACAGGGCCGCAATGAGCAGTTCTTC.